This record concerns one TCR beta chain sequence. In the authors' workflow: Amplified reference gene primers provided the basis for estimating nucleated cell counts. Using immunoSEQ multiplex PCR, the repertoire was profiled, and TCRdb retains in-frame clones only, with some absent. V and J calls and clone size follow that table, whereas D and trimming were derived from the DNA. The data show about 140,000 clones, around 79% seen once. The sample comes from a study of blood T cell repertoires in COVID-19. Trimming stripped 1 base from V and 8 bases from J, with 11 bases between. The CDR3 has 13 residues.

The J gene is TRBJ1-2, the V gene TRBV12-3 or TRBV12-4; D is unresolved. This receptor was identified in a woman between 50 and 59 years old who had recovered from COVID-19. Input material: PBMCs or T cells enriched from blood (not recorded which). The CDR3 bases are TGTGCCAGCAGTTTAGGGCGGAGTAACGGCTACACCTTC. Protein sequence: CASSLGRSNGYTF.